Each of the 8 T cell receptor beta chains below was sequenced from the same sample in a study of blood T cell repertoires in COVID-19. TCRdb keeps only in-frame clones here, not all; method: immunoSEQ multiplex PCR. The table records more than 150,000 clones, about 80% of them present only once. Specimen: PBMCs or T cells enriched from blood (not recorded which). The receptor source for this set is a man in his fifties or sixties who had been exposed to COVID-19.

This chain links TRBV14 with TRBJ1-1; 10 nucleotides line up with TRBD1. V lost 1 base, J lost 6 bases, and 5 bases stayed unmatched. Germline V lookup: CDR1 SGHDN, CDR2 FVKESK. The CDR3 covers 15 residues. The DNA for the CDR3 is TGTGCCAGCAGCCAAGCGACAGGGGGCAGAGCTGAAGCTTTCTTT. This sequence encodes CASSQATGGRAEAFF.

The genes are TRBV25-1 and TRBJ2-1; possibly TRBD2 for D (6 bases). The CDR3 covers 14 residues. CDR1 is MGHDK and CDR2 is SYGVNS in the germline V gene. V was cut by 9 bases and J by 8 bases, with 20 bases left in between. CDR3 nucleotide sequence: TGTGCCAGTAAAACGGAGGGTCTTCTTTATGAGCAGTTCTTC. Protein sequence: CASKTEGLLYEQFF.

The rearrangement joins TRBV5-1 to TRBJ2-3; maybe TRBD2 (5 bases). The germline CDR1 and CDR2 sequences are SGHRS and YFSETQ. The V end was cut by 0 bases, the J end by 0 bases, with 11 bases between. The CDR3 spans 16 residues. The CDR3 DNA reads as TGCGCCAGCAGCTTGGCGACTAAAGCTAGCACAGATACGCAGTATTTT. Protein product: CASSLATKASTDTQYF.

The rearrangement joins TRBV9 to TRBJ2-3; the match to TRBD1 covers 10 bases. Germline V gives CDR1 SGDLS, CDR2 YYNGEE. The CDR3 sequence is 17 residues long. V gave up 3 bases and J gave up 0 bases; unmatched junction bases: 7. DNA for the CDR3: TGTGCCAGCAGCGCCCCCCGGACAGGGGGAAGCACAGATACGCAGTATTTT. Protein: CASSAPRTGGSTDTQYF.

This CDR3 is CATSRDQGQGAEKLFF. DNA for the CDR3: TGTGCCACCAGCAGAGACCAGGGACAGGGGGCTGAAAAACTGTTTTTT. This chain joins TRBV15 and TRBJ1-4; 12 bases agree with TRBD1. The CDR3 consists of 16 residues. Trimming took 0 bases from V and 7 from J; bases not matched to a gene: 3. CDR1 and CDR2 from the germline V gene are LNHNV and YYDKDF (reference sequence).

The chain uses TRBV27 and TRBJ2-1; TRBD2 aligns across 11 bases. The germline V gene has CDR1 MNHEY and CDR2 SMNVEV (reference sequence). The CDR3 is made up of 18 amino acids. J lost 3 bases, V lost 3 bases, and 10 bases had no gene match. Here the CDR3 reads CASSFSGLAASGYNEQFF. CDR3 bases: TGTGCCAGCAGTTTCTCGGGACTAGCGGCGAGTGGCTACAATGAGCAGTTCTTC.

V usage is TRBV10-3 and J usage is TRBJ1-1; D is possibly TRBD1 (6 bases). The V gene's germline CDR1 is ENHRY and CDR2 SYGVKD. CDR3 length: 13 residues. Trimming stripped 3 bases from V and 3 bases from J, with 8 bases between. The CDR3 region is CAISEHRDTEAFF. Here the CDR3 DNA reads TGTGCCATCAGTGAACACAGGGACACTGAAGCTTTCTTT.

The chain carries TRBV28 and TRBJ1-5; D is possibly TRBD1 (6 bases). The germline V gene has CDR1 MDHEN and CDR2 SYDVKM. The CDR3 loop spans 15 amino acids. V gave up 4 bases and J gave up 4 bases, with 14 bases separating them. The CDR3 DNA is TGTGCCAGCAGTTGGGGCAGGGGTGGGAATCAGCCCCAGCATTTT. Protein: CASSWGRGGNQPQHF.